This T cell receptor beta chain was sequenced during a study of beta chain features in type 1 diabetes. Study-level results: Equally in patients and controls, shorter templates might have been favored by PCR. The study found moderately but significantly shorter TCRB CDR3s in all four CD4+ subsets of Type 1 diabetes patients. Insertions were fewer and deletions more numerous at VDJ junctions in type 1 diabetes patients. The influence of HLA type on TCRB rearrangement stayed undetermined.

There are a few counts of this clone. Its antigen is not known. Expressed TCRB transcripts were sequenced, since all the RNA that had been isolated was reverse transcribed. TCRdb keeps only in-frame clones here, not all; method: immunoSEQ multiplex PCR. Here the sample spans hundreds of thousands of clones, about an eighth being singletons. The CDR3 covers 13 residues. The germline gives CDR1 GTSNPN, CDR2 SVGIG (reference sequence). The J segment lost 4 bases and the V segment lost 2 bases, leaving 3 bases of the junction unmatched. The clonotype was recovered from a man between 18 and 35 years old with type 1 diabetes. The chain joins TRBV30 to TRBJ1-2; 8 bases are a match to TRBD1. Source material: naive CD4+ T cells from blood. CDR3 sequence reads: CAWSTGQGYGYTF. The CDR3 DNA reads TGTGCCTGGAGTACTGGACAGGGCTATGGCTACACCTTC.